A selection of T cell receptor beta chains follows, all from one sample in a study of T cells in tuberculosis. Clones were sequenced by immunoSEQ multiplex PCR, and TCRdb holds only the in-frame ones, with some missing. The data show 37,000 or so clones, 85% to 95% seen once. Material: PBMCs. The receptor set was obtained from a donor aged 10-29 years with latent tuberculosis or without tuberculosis infection. Some clones in this sample may be carry-over from other donors' samples. CDR3s include the opening cysteine and the closing phenylalanine or tryptophan. D genes are given only for firm matches. Size is stated for part of the rows, as once, few or many counts, or as a class when the clone is expanded.

.	16	.	TRBJ2-7	TRBV5-6	CASSLKVLQGDSEQYF	TGTGCCAGCAGCTTAAAAGTTTTACAAGGAGACAGCGAGCAGTACTTC
.	15	.	TRBJ1-5	TRBV27	CASSLSRGFSQPQHF	TGTGCCAGCAGTTTATCGAGAGGGTTCAGCCAGCCCCAGCATTTT
.	14	.	TRBJ2-7	TRBV7-6	CASSRTPDSYEQYF	TGTGCCAGCAGCCGCACCCCTGATAGCTACGAGCAGTACTTC
TRBD1	15	.	TRBJ1-2	TRBV19	CASSIETDRYYGYTF	TGTGCCAGTAGTATAGAGACGGACAGGTACTATGGCTACACCTTC
TRBD2	16	.	TRBJ2-1	TRBV7-2	CASSHGLAGGQNEQFF	TGTGCCAGCAGCCACGGACTAGCGGGGGGCCAGAATGAGCAGTTCTTC
.	16	.	TRBJ2-6	TRBV4-3	CASSQGANSGANVLTF	TGCGCCAGCAGCCAAGGAGCTAACTCTGGGGCCAACGTCCTGACTTTC
.	16	.	TRBJ1-5	TRBV21-1	CASSYEPRYSNQPQHF	TGTGCCAGCAGCTACGAACCACGGTATAGCAATCAGCCCCAGCATTTT
.	18	.	TRBJ2-3	TRBV21-1	CASSKRDPGTPGTDTQYF	TGTGCCAGCAGCAAAAGGGACCCTGGGACACCCGGCACAGATACGCAGTATTTT
.	15	.	TRBJ2-2	TRBV19	CASSTPWTNTGELFF	TGTGCCAGTAGTACCCCCTGGACAAACACCGGGGAGCTGTTTTTT
.	16	.	TRBJ1-5	TRBV7-2	CASSRSMGAFNQPQHF	TGTGCCAGCAGCCGATCCATGGGGGCATTCAATCAGCCCCAGCATTTT
.	10	.	TRBJ1-1	TRBV18	CASSGRGAFF	TGTGCCAGCTCCGGGAGGGGAGCTTTCTTT
TRBD1	18	.	TRBJ1-5	TRBV7-8	CASSSEDRQGMANQPQHF	TGTGCCAGCAGCTCCGAGGATCGACAGGGTATGGCTAATCAGCCCCAGCATTTT
.	15	.	TRBJ2-2	TRBV12-5	CASGRDNANTGELFF	TGTGCTAGTGGCCGGGACAACGCGAACACCGGGGAGCTGTTTTTT
TRBD1	16	.	TRBJ2-2	TRBV9	CASSGGTASNTGELFF	TGTGCCAGCAGCGGAGGGACAGCCTCGAACACCGGGGAGCTGTTTTTT
.	15	.	TRBJ1-1	TRBV19	CASSPSPAQGAGAFF	TGTGCCAGTAGTCCGAGCCCGGCGCAGGGAGCGGGAGCTTTCTTT
TRBD1	14	.	TRBJ2-1	TRBV27	CASTPGQGHNEQFF	TGTGCCAGCACCCCGGGACAGGGTCACAATGAGCAGTTCTTC
TRBD2	14	.	TRBJ2-7	TRBV4-3	CASSQVGVAGEQYF	TGCGCCAGCAGCCAAGTTGGAGTAGCGGGAGAGCAGTACTTC
TRBD2	13	.	TRBJ2-1	TRBV28	CASRKAGGDEQFF	TGTGCCAGCAGGAAAGCGGGGGGCGATGAGCAGTTCTTC
TRBD1	16	.	TRBJ1-5	TRBV19	CASNTRQGVSNQPQHF	TGTGCCAGTAACACTCGACAGGGGGTGAGCAATCAGCCCCAGCATTTT
.	14	.	TRBJ2-7	TRBV6-5	CASSYSAGFDEQYF	TGTGCCAGCAGTTACTCAGCGGGTTTTGACGAGCAGTACTTC
.	15	.	TRBJ1-5	TRBV7-8	CASSLEQGVNQPQHF	TGTGCCAGCAGCTTAGAACAGGGAGTCAATCAGCCCCAGCATTTT
TRBD1	14	.	TRBJ1-1	TRBV5-1	CASSAQDRDTEAFF	TGCGCCAGCAGCGCTCAAGACAGGGACACTGAAGCTTTCTTT
TRBD1	12	.	TRBJ2-5	TRBV6-5	CASSSGTGGLYF	TGTGCCAGCAGTTCCGGGACAGGGGGCCTGTACTTC
.	17	.	TRBJ1-4	TRBV9	CASSVAPSPATNEKLFF	TGTGCCAGCAGCGTAGCCCCTAGTCCCGCAACTAATGAAAAACTGTTTTTT
TRBD1	14	.	TRBJ1-5	TRBV19	CASSMPTGGQPQHF	TGTGCCAGTAGTATGCCCACAGGGGGCCAGCCCCAGCATTTT
.	17	.	TRBJ1-1	TRBV4-3	CASSPKPRTEPYAEAFF	TGCGCCAGCAGCCCCAAGCCCCGGACAGAGCCCTATGCTGAAGCTTTCTTT
TRBD1	15	.	TRBJ1-2	TRBV7-2	CASSLVGRGPDGYTF	TGTGCCAGCAGCTTAGTAGGCAGGGGGCCGGATGGCTACACCTTC
TRBD1	15	.	TRBJ2-7	TRBV6-5	CAASIIGTAAYEQYF	TGTGCCGCCTCGATAATAGGGACAGCAGCCTACGAGCAGTACTTC
.	14	.	TRBJ1-1	TRBV5-1	CASSLGAYRTEAFF	TGCGCCAGCAGCTTGGGAGCTTACCGCACTGAAGCTTTCTTT
TRBD1	14	.	TRBJ2-5	TRBV7-8	CASSWDRGGETQYF	TGTGCCAGCAGCTGGGACAGGGGTGGGGAGACCCAGTACTTC
.	12	.	TRBJ2-7	TRBV2	CASSQPTYEQYF	TGTGCCAGCAGCCAGCCGACTTACGAGCAGTACTTC
.	12	.	TRBJ1-6	TRBV6-6	CASSLLNSPLHF	TGTGCCAGCAGTCTCCTTAATTCACCCCTCCACTTT
.	12	.	TRBJ2-7	TRBV5-5	CASSLVRYEQYF	TGTGCCAGCAGCTTGGTTCGTTACGAGCAGTACTTC
.	16	.	TRBJ1-3	TRBV7-8	CASSLASRVCGNTIYF	TGTGCCAGCAGCTTAGCGTCCAGGGTGTGCGGAAACACCATATATTTT
.	16	.	TRBJ2-3	TRBV4-1	CASSQDPPARADTQYF	TGCGCCAGCAGCCAAGATCCCCCGGCGAGGGCAGATACGCAGTATTTT
.	14	few	TRBJ2-7	TRBV11-3	CASSLGPGSYEQYF	TGTGCCAGCAGCTTAGGACCAGGGTCCTACGAGCAGTACTTC
.	14	.	TRBJ2-4	TRBV6-5	CASSPGEAKNIQYF	TGTGCCAGCAGCCCAGGGGAGGCCAAAAACATTCAGTACTTC
.	15	.	TRBJ2-7	TRBV7-2	CASSLVAGRSYEQYF	TGTGCCAGCAGCTTGGTGGCGGGGAGGTCCTACGAGCAGTACTTC
.	15	.	TRBJ1-1	TRBV9	CASSPPQSGAAEAFF	TGTGCCAGCAGCCCTCCCCAGAGTGGGGCCGCTGAAGCTTTCTTT
.	14	.	TRBJ1-5	TRBV5-1	CASSEGGSNQPQHF	TGCGCCAGCAGCGAGGGCGGGAGCAATCAGCCCCAGCATTTT
.	13	.	TRBJ2-4	TRBV19	CASSTGGKNIQYF	TGTGCCAGTTCGACAGGAGGCAAAAACATTCAGTACTTC
.	13	few	TRBJ1-1	TRBV19	CASSIDRNTEAFF	TGTGCCAGTAGTATAGACAGGAACACTGAAGCTTTCTTT
.	17	.	TRBJ2-2	TRBV7-3	CASSLSPMGQDTGELFF	TGTGCCAGCAGCTTAAGTCCTATGGGGCAGGACACCGGGGAGCTGTTTTTT
.	12	.	TRBJ2-2	TRBV9	CASSVLSGELFF	TGTGCCAGCAGCGTTCTTTCCGGGGAGCTGTTTTTT
.	15	.	TRBJ1-2	TRBV27	CASRLSQGSNYGYTF	TGTGCCAGCAGACTATCACAGGGATCCAACTATGGCTACACCTTC
TRBD1	18	.	TRBJ1-6	TRBV5-5	CASSLEPGQGGFNSPLHF	TGTGCCAGCAGCTTGGAACCGGGACAGGGTGGATTTAATTCACCCCTCCACTTT
.	15	.	TRBJ2-3	TRBV9	CASSPLRQRTDTQYF	TGTGCCAGCAGCCCCCTTCGACAGCGCACAGATACGCAGTATTTT
TRBD1	20	.	TRBJ1-2	TRBV10-3	CAISDTLMKGEGQGSYGYTF	TGTGCCATCAGTGATACTCTCATGAAGGGGGAGGGACAGGGCAGCTATGGCTACACCTTC
.	15	.	TRBJ2-7	TRBV15	CATSTDPGSSYEQYF	TGTGCCACCAGCACGGACCCCGGGAGCTCCTACGAGCAGTACTTC
.	15	.	TRBJ2-3	TRBV27	CATRLGFTSTDTQYF	TGTGCCACCCGGCTCGGGTTCACTAGCACAGATACGCAGTATTTT
.	16	.	TRBJ2-5	TRBV15	CATSSNGGSAQETQYF	TGTGCCACCAGCAGTAACGGGGGATCCGCCCAAGAGACCCAGTACTTC
.	14	.	TRBJ1-5	TRBV27	CASSYAGDYQPQHF	TGTGCCAGCAGTTACGCAGGGGATTATCAGCCCCAGCATTTT
TRBD2	18	.	TRBJ2-3	TRBV4-1	CASSQVLLAGGLADTQYF	TGCGCCAGCAGCCAAGTCTTATTAGCGGGGGGGTTAGCAGATACGCAGTATTTT
.	17	.	TRBJ2-3	TRBV18	CASSPLTRGAVTDTQYF	TGTGCCAGCTCACCTTTAACCCGGGGGGCCGTTACGGATACGCAGTATTTT
.	15	.	TRBJ1-2	TRBV19	CASSYLSREGNGYTF	TGTGCCAGTAGTTACTTGAGTCGGGAAGGTAATGGCTACACCTTC
.	12	.	TRBJ1-1	TRBV19	CASSIGGPGAFF	TGTGCCAGTAGTATAGGAGGTCCGGGAGCTTTCTTT
TRBD2	17	.	TRBJ2-5	TRBV9	CASSEAGTSGEKETQYF	TGTGCCAGCAGCGAAGCTGGGACTAGCGGGGAAAAAGAGACCCAGTACTTC
TRBD1	13	.	TRBJ1-2	TRBV19	CASSDQGAGGYTF	TGTGCCAGTAGCGATCAGGGGGCGGGAGGCTACACCTTC
TRBD2	14	.	TRBJ2-3	TRBV11-1	CASSLSGNTDTQYF	TGTGCCAGCAGCTTAAGCGGGAACACAGATACGCAGTATTTT
.	13	.	TRBJ2-3	TRBV30	CAWRKSILDTQYF	TGTGCCTGGAGGAAGAGTATATTAGATACGCAGTATTTT